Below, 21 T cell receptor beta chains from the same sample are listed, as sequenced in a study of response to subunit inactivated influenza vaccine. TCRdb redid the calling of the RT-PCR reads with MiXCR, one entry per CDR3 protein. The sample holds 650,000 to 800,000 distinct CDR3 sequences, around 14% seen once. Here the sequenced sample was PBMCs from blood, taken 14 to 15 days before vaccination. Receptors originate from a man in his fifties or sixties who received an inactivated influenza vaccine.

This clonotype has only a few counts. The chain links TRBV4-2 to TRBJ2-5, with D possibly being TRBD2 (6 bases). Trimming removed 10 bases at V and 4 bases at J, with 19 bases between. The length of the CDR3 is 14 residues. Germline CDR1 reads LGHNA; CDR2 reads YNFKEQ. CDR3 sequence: CATGATGVSETQYF. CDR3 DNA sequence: TGTGCCACTGGGGCAACGGGAGTGTCAGAGACCCAGTACTTC.

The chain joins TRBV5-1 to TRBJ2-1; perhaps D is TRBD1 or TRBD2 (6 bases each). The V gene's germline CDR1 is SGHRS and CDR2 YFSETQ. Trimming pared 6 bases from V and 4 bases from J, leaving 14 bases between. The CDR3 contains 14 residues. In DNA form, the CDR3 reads TGCGCCAGCACCCCCGGGGGCGAATACAATGAGCAGTTCTTC. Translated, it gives CASTPGGEYNEQFF. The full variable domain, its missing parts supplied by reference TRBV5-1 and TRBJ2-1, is KAGVTQTPRYLIKTRGQQVTLSCSPISGHRSVSWYQQTPGQGLQFLFEYFSETQRNKGNFPGRFSGRQFSNSRSEMNVSTLELGDSALYLCASTPGGEYNEQFFGPGTRLTVL.

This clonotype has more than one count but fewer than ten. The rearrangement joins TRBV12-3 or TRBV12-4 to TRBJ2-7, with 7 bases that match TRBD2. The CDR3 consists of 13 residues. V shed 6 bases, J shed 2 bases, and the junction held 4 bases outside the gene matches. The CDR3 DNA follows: TGTGCCAGCAGAATCAGCGGGGCCTACGAGCAGTACTTC. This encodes CASRISGAYEQYF.

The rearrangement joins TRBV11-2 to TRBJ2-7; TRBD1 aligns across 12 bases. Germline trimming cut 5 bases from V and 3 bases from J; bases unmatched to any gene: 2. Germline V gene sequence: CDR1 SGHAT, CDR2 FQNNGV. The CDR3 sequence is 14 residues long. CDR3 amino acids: CASSGDRGLYEQYF. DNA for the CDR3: TGTGCCAGCAGCGGGGACAGGGGGCTCTACGAGCAGTACTTC.

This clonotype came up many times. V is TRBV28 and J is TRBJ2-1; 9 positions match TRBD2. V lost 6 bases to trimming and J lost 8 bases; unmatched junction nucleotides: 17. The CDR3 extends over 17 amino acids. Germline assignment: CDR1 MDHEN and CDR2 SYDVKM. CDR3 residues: CASRTPGTVSGSDEQFF. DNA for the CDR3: TGTGCCAGCAGAACCCCCGGGACAGTTAGCGGGAGCGATGAGCAGTTCTTC.

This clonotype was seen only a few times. The DNA for the CDR3 is TGTGCCATCAGTGAGTCGTTCTACGAGCAGTACTTC. As protein: CAISESFYEQYF. This chain joins TRBV10-3 and TRBJ2-7, with D unclear. CDR1 and CDR2 (germline): ENHRY, SYGVKD. V lost 0 bases and J 3 bases, leaving 3 bases between the germline ends. CDR3 length equals 12 residues.

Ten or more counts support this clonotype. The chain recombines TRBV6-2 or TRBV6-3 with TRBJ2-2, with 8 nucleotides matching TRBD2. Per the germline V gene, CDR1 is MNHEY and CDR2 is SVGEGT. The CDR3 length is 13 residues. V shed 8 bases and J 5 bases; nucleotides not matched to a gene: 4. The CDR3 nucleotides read TGTGCCAGCCGCACGGGGGGGACCGGGGAGCTGTTTTTT. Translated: CASRTGGTGELFF.

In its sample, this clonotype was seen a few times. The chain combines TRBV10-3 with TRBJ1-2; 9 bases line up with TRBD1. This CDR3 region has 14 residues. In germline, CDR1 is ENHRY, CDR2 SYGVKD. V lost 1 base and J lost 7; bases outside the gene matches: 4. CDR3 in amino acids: CAISEFKDRGGYTF. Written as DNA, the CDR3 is TGTGCCATCAGTGAGTTCAAGGACAGGGGTGGCTACACCTTC.

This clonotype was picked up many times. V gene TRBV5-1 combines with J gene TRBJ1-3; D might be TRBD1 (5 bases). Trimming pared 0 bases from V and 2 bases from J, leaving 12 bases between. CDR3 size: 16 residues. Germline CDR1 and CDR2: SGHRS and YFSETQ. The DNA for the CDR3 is TGCGCCAGCAGCTTGGCAGGGCGCTCGGCTGGAAACACCATATATTTT. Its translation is CASSLAGRSAGNTIYF.

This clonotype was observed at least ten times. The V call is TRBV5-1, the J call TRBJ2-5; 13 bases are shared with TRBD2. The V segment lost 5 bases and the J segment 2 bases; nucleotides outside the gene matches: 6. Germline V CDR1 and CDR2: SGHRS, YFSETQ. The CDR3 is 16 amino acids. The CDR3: CASRKGTSGVQETQYF. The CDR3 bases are TGCGCCAGCAGAAAGGGGACTAGCGGGGTGCAAGAGACCCAGTACTTC.

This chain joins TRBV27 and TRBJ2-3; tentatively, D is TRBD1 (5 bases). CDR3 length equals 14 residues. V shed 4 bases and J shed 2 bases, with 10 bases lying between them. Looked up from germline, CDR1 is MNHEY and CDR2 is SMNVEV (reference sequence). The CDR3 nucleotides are TGTGCCAGCAGTTGGCCAGGGATCACAGATACGCAGTATTTT. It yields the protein CASSWPGITDTQYF.

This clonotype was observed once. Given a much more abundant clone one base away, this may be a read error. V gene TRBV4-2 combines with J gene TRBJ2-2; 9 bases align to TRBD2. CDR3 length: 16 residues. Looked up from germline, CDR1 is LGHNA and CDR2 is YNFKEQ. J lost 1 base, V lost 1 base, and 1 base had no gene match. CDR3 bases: TGTGCCAGCAGCCAAGTTAGCGGGAGGAACACCGGGGAGCTGTTTTTT. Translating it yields CASSQVSGRNTGELFF.

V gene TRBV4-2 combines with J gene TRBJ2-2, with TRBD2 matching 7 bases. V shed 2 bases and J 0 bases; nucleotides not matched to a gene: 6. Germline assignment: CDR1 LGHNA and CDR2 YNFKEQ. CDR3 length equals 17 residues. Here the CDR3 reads CASSQSVGLANTGELFF. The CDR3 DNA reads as TGTGCCAGCAGCCAATCAGTAGGACTAGCGAACACCGGGGAGCTGTTTTTT.

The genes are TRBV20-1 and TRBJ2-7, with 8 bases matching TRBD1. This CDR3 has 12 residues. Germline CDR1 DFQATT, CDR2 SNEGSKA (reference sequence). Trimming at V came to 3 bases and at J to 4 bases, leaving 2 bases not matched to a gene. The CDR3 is CSASNRGYEQYF. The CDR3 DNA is TGCAGTGCTAGCAACAGGGGGTACGAGCAGTACTTC.

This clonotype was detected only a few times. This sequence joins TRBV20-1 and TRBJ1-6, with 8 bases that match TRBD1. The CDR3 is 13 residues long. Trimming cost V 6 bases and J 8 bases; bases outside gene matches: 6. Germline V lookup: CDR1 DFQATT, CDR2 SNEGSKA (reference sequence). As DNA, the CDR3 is TGCAGTGCCCTAGGGACAGGCCATTCACCCCTCCACTTT. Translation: CSALGTGHSPLHF.

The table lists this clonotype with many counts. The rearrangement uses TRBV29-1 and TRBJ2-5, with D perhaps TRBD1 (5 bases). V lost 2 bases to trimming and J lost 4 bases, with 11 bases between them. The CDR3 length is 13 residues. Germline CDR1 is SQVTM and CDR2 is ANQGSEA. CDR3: CSVEPGRRETQYF. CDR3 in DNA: TGCAGCGTTGAACCAGGGCGTAGAGAGACCCAGTACTTC. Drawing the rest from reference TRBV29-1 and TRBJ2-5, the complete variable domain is SAVISQKPSRDICQRGTSLTIQCQVDSQVTMMFWYRQQPGQSLTLIATANQGSEATYESGFVIDKFPISRPNLTFSTLTVSNMSPEDSSIYLCSVEPGRRETQYFGPGTRLLVL.

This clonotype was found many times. CDR3 protein: CASSHSGSGSYNEQFF. CDR3 nucleotide sequence: TGTGCCAGCAGCCATTCAGGGTCTGGCTCCTACAATGAGCAGTTCTTC. The chain has TRBV14 and TRBJ2-1, with a tentative D call TRBD1 (5 bases). Germline CDR1 is SGHDN and CDR2 is FVKESK. Trimming removed 3 bases at V and 0 bases at J, with 12 bases between. This CDR3 spans 16 amino acids.

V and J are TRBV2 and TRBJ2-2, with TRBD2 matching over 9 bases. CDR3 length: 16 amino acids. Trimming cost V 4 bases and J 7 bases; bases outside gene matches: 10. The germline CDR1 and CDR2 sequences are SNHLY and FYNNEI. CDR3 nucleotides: TGTGCCAGCAGTGCCCTCGCGGGAGGGCCATTCGGGGAGCTGTTTTTT. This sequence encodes CASSALAGGPFGELFF. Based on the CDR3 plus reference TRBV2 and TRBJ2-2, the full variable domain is EPEVTQTPSHQVTQMGQEVILRCVPISNHLYFYWYRQILGQKVEFLVSFYNNEISEKSEIFDDQFSVERPDGSNFTLKIRSTKLEDSAMYFCASSALAGGPFGELFFGEGSRLTVL.

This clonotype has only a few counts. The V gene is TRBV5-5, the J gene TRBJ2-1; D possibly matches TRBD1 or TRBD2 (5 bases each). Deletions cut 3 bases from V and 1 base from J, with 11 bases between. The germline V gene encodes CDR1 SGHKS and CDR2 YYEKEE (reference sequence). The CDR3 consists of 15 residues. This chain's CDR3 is CASSSWDLSYNEQFF. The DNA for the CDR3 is TGTGCCAGCAGCTCCTGGGACCTTTCCTACAATGAGCAGTTCTTC.

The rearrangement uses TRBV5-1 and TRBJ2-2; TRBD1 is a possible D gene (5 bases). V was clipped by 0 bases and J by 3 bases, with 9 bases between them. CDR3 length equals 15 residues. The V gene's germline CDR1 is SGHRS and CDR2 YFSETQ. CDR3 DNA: TGCGCCAGCAGCTTGGTCAGGGTGGACACCGGGGAGCTGTTTTTT. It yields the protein CASSLVRVDTGELFF.

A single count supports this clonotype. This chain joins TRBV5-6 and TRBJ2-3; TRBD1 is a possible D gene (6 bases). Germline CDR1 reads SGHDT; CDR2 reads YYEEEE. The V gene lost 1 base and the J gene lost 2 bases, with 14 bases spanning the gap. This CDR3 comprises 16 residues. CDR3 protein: CASSLLGAGSTDTQYF. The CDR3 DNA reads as TGTGCCAGCAGCTTGTTGGGGGCAGGATCCACAGATACGCAGTATTTT.